A selection of T cell receptor beta chains follows, all from one sample in a study of siplizumab effects on memory and regulatory T cells. The method was immunoSEQ multiplex PCR; TCRdb's version includes in-frame clones alone and lacks a portion of them. The sample consists of some 100,000 clones, 91% of them appearing once. The source material was CD4+ T cells sorted from blood. Receptors originate from a human donor in good health. Some clones in this sample may be carry-over from other donors' samples. CDR3s include the opening cysteine and the closing phenylalanine or tryptophan. The D gene is left open where the match is weak. Only part of the rows carry a size: once, few, many, or a class if the clone is expanded.

abundance | j_gene | d_gene | v_gene | CDR3nt | CDR3aa
NA | TRBJ1-5 | NA | TRBV15 | TGTGCCACCAGCAGAGGCGACGGGGGTGATCAGCCCCAGCATTTT | CATSRGDGGDQPQHF
NA | TRBJ2-4 | NA | TRBV19 | TGTGCCAGTACGTCGGTCCTTGCCAAAAACATTCAGTACTTC | CASTSVLAKNIQYF
NA | TRBJ2-1 | TRBD2 | TRBV7-3 | TGTGCCAGCAGCCGGACTAGCGGGGGATACAATGAGCAGTTCTTC | CASSRTSGGYNEQFF
NA | TRBJ1-2 | NA | TRBV28 | TGTGCCAGCAGCTTTACGTCCGGGGCGCGTGGAGGCTACACCTTC | CASSFTSGARGGYTF
NA | TRBJ2-7 | TRBD2 | TRBV5-6 | TGTGCCAGCAGCTCTTATAGGACTAGCATCGCCTACGAGCAGTACTTC | CASSSYRTSIAYEQYF
NA | TRBJ1-2 | TRBD1 | TRBV28 | TGTGCCAGCAGTAAAACAGGGGGAGGTGGCTACACCTTC | CASSKTGGGGYTF
NA | TRBJ2-5 | NA | TRBV7-9 | TGTGCCAGCAGCTTAGGGGAAGGACACCCCCAAGAGACCCAGTACTTC | CASSLGEGHPQETQYF
NA | TRBJ2-7 | NA | TRBV7-9 | TGTGCCAGCGTGCCAGGAGGAGGACTAACCGACTACGAGCAGTACTTC | CASVPGGGLTDYEQYF
few | TRBJ2-7 | NA | TRBV19 | TGTGCCAGTAGTAGAGGACAGATCTACGAGCAGTACTTC | CASSRGQIYEQYF
NA | TRBJ1-1 | TRBD1 | TRBV5-1 | TGCGCCAGCAGCCCAAGCACAGGGGCGCGGGACACTGAAGCTTTCTTT | CASSPSTGARDTEAFF
NA | TRBJ2-5 | TRBD1 | TRBV5-4 | TGTGCCAGCAGCCACCAGGGACAGGGAGAGACCCAGTACTTC | CASSHQGQGETQYF
NA | TRBJ2-7 | NA | TRBV4-2 | TGTGCCAGCAGCCAAGATCTTTATACCTACGAGCAGTACTTC | CASSQDLYTYEQYF
once | TRBJ2-2 | TRBD2 | TRBV10-1 | TGCGCCAGCTCCGGGACTAGCGGAGCCGGGGAGCTGTTTTTT | CASSGTSGAGELFF
NA | TRBJ2-1 | TRBD1 | TRBV5-4 | TGTGCCAGCAGCCCCGGACAGGAGAGCTCCTACAATGAGCAGTTCTTC | CASSPGQESSYNEQFF
NA | TRBJ1-1 | TRBD1 | TRBV10-3 | TGTGCCATCAGTGCAGGACAGGGGATGATCACTGAAGCTTTCTTT | CAISAGQGMITEAFF
NA | TRBJ1-4 | NA | TRBV11-3 | TGTGCCAGCAGCTTAAACCCGGAAAAACTGTTTTTT | CASSLNPEKLFF
NA | TRBJ2-5 | NA | TRBV27 | TGTGCCAGCAGCTGGGGGTCAGGGAAGGAGACCCAGTACTTC | CASSWGSGKETQYF
NA | TRBJ1-4 | NA | TRBV19 | TGTGCCAGTAGTATACAGTCGGCGGCAACTAATGAAAAACTGTTTTTT | CASSIQSAATNEKLFF
NA | TRBJ2-1 | NA | TRBV27 | TGTGCCAGCAGCGGACTGTTACCCGGGGTCGAGTTCTTC | CASSGLLPGVEFF
NA | TRBJ1-2 | NA | TRBV23-1 | TGCGCCAGCAGTCAATCAGGGGGGGGCGGTGATGATGGCTACACCTTC | CASSQSGGGGDDGYTF
NA | TRBJ2-7 | TRBD1 | TRBV9 | TGTGCCAGCAGCATACAAACCGGGACAGGGGTCGAGCAGTACTTC | CASSIQTGTGVEQYF
NA | TRBJ2-1 | NA | TRBV7-7 | TGTGCTAGCAGCTTAACGGATTACAATGAGCAGTTCTTC | CASSLTDYNEQFF
NA | TRBJ2-3 | NA | TRBV21-1 | TGTGCCACCTTTTCTGGGACTAGCGGGATATACACAGATACGCAGTATTTT | CATFSGTSGIYTDTQYF
NA | TRBJ2-1 | NA | TRBV19 | TGTGCCACCAGACGGGGTGGATCCTACAATGAGCAGTTCTTC | CATRRGGSYNEQFF
NA | TRBJ1-4 | TRBD1 | TRBV28 | TGTGCCAGCAGTCTCGGACAGGCGGCTGAAAAACTGTTTTTT | CASSLGQAAEKLFF
NA | TRBJ2-5 | NA | TRBV11-2 | TGTGCCAGCAGCTTAGCCCTACAGGGCGGGTTTCGGGAGACCCAGTACTTC | CASSLALQGGFRETQYF
NA | TRBJ1-6 | NA | TRBV5-1 | TGCGCCAGCAGATTCAGGACCTATAATTCACCCCTCCACTTT | CASRFRTYNSPLHF
NA | TRBJ1-3 | NA | TRBV19 | TGTGCCAGTTTTCTTGGAAACACCATATATTTT | CASFLGNTIYF
NA | TRBJ2-3 | NA | TRBV11-3 | TGTGCCAGCAGCCCCAGGGGCTTCACAGATACGCAGTATTTT | CASSPRGFTDTQYF
once | TRBJ2-5 | TRBD2 | TRBV4-1 | TGCGCCAGCAGCCGAGCGGGAACACAAGAGACCCAGTACTTC | CASSRAGTQETQYF
NA | TRBJ2-1 | TRBD2 | TRBV18 | TGTGCCAGCTCACCCGGGACTAGCGTCCTAACCTACAATGAGCAGTTCTTC | CASSPGTSVLTYNEQFF
NA | TRBJ2-7 | NA | TRBV5-1 | TGCGCCAGCAGCTCCACAATTGATCGTCCCTACGAGCAGTACTTC | CASSSTIDRPYEQYF
NA | TRBJ1-2 | NA | TRBV7-8 | TGTGCCAGCAGCTTAAGTGATGAGGCCAACTATGGCTACACCTTC | CASSLSDEANYGYTF
few | TRBJ2-3 | TRBD2 | TRBV19 | TGTGCCAGTACCACACAGTCTAGCGGGAGGACCACAGATACGCAGTATTTT | CASTTQSSGRTTDTQYF
NA | TRBJ2-1 | TRBD2 | TRBV5-1 | TGCGCCAGCAGCGTGCTAGCGGGAGGACGCAATGAGCAGTTCTTC | CASSVLAGGRNEQFF
NA | TRBJ2-3 | TRBD2 | TRBV19 | TGTGCCAGTAGTATGTATAGCGGGAGCACAGATACGCAGTATTTT | CASSMYSGSTDTQYF
NA | TRBJ2-1 | TRBD2 | TRBV11-1 | TGTGCCAGCAGCTTAGCGGGTAGCGGGGGTTCCCCTGAGCAGTTCTTC | CASSLAGSGGSPEQFF